What follows describes a single T cell receptor (beta chain). What it binds is unknown. There are 15 residues in the CDR3. Germline CDR1 is DFQATT and CDR2 is SNEGSKA (reference sequence). The V segment lost 4 bases and the J segment 7 bases; nucleotides outside the gene matches: 11. Template switching (which added a universal primer site) was used, and cDNA carried unique molecular identifiers. One entry per CDR3 protein, called by TCRdb with MiXCR from the 5' RACE reads. The table includes about 250,000 distinct CDR3 sequences, over 13% detected once. This sample is drawn from a study of identical twins. Healthy Caucasians made up all donors. The study's findings and limits: The analysis was cross-sectional rather than longitudinal within donors. Shared out-of-frame alpha sequences (those common to twins) showed excess low generation probability.

Sequencing was done on a sample of memory (CD45RO+) T cells sorted from blood. The genes are TRBV20-1 and TRBJ2-7; 12 bases agree with TRBD2. The receptor was isolated from a woman aged 18-29 years in good health. The CDR3 sequence is CSAIVARLAGGEQYF. The DNA of the CDR3 is TGCAGTGCTATAGTCGCGCGGCTAGCGGGGGGGGAGCAGTACTTC.